This T cell receptor (beta chain) was sequenced in a study of cytomegalovirus exposure and HLA in healthy donors. The PCR was carried out with 60 Vbeta primers and 13 Jbeta primers. This table comes from immunoSEQ multiplex PCR, and its TCRdb copy is limited to in-frame clones, with some not included. Found here are 150,000 to 200,000 clones; the top ten clones hold 1.3%. CDR1 is SGHRS and CDR2 is YFSETQ in the germline V gene. This CDR3 contains 14 residues. Trimming cost V 3 bases and J 4 bases; bases outside gene matches: 6. This sequence was found in a woman aged 55-75 years in good health and CMV-seronegative. The V and J genes are TRBV5-1 and TRBJ2-5; 7 bases map to TRBD1. The sequencing sample was made of PBMCs. CDR3 in DNA: TGCGCCAGCAGCTGGGGGAGACAGGGAGAGACCCAGTACTTC. Translated, it gives CASSWGRQGETQYF.